The 16 T cell receptor beta chains below all came from one sample that was sequenced in a study of cytomegalovirus exposure and HLA in healthy donors (TCRdb year 2017). Receptor libraries were prepared by the immunoSEQ multiplex PCR assay. For the multiplex PCR, a mixture combining 60 forward primers for TCR Vbeta segments and 13 reverse primers for TCR Jbeta segments was used. TCRdb mirrors the immuneACCESS table, restricted to in-frame sequences. Some clones are absent from its copies; in checked studies, under half trace to an unresolved V gene, and the reason for the others is unknown. This sample has hundreds of thousands of clones in its table, and about 78% of those were observed once. Of the sample, over 3.5% is held by the ten largest clones. The sequenced sample was PBMCs. Source of these receptors: a male donor in good health and CMV-seronegative.

V usage is TRBV15 and J usage is TRBJ2-1; TRBD2 matches 11 bases. V trimming: 6 bases; J trimming: 0 bases; junction bases outside the gene matches: 10. From germline, CDR1 is LNHNV and CDR2 YYDKDF (reference sequence). CDR3 size: 18 residues. As DNA, the CDR3 is TGTGCCACCAGTGGAACGGGACTAGCGGTCAGCTCCTACAATGAGCAGTTCTTC. It yields the protein CATSGTGLAVSSYNEQFF.

This chain links TRBV5-1 with TRBJ2-3; 7 nucleotides match TRBD2. J was trimmed by 1 base and V by 0 bases; bases with no gene match: 5. The CDR3 is made up of 16 amino acids. Germline V gene sequence: CDR1 SGHRS, CDR2 YFSETQ. CDR3 DNA: TGCGCCAGCAGCTTGGTGGCTAGCGGCCGCACAGATACGCAGTATTTT. Its translation: CASSLVASGRTDTQYF.

The genes are TRBV6-5 and TRBJ1-6, with a tentative D call TRBD1 (6 bases). Trimming took off 2 bases at V and 4 bases at J, with 9 bases between the two ends. Germline V gives CDR1 MNHEY, CDR2 SVGAGI. The CDR3 sequence is 15 residues long. The DNA of the CDR3 is TGTGCCAGCAGTTACGGACAGAGTTATAATTCACCCCTCCACTTT. This sequence encodes CASSYGQSYNSPLHF.

This chain links TRBV7-3 with TRBJ2-1; the match to TRBD1 covers 9 bases. V lost 4 bases to trimming and J lost 7 bases; unmatched junction nucleotides: 8. This CDR3 contains 15 residues. Per the germline V gene, CDR1 is SGHTA and CDR2 is FQGTGA. The CDR3: CASSYPGQGRNEQFF. CDR3 nucleotide sequence: TGTGCCAGCAGCTATCCGGGACAGGGTCGGAATGAGCAGTTCTTC.

The chain joins TRBV10-2 to TRBJ2-5, with 7 positions matching TRBD1. Losses at the gene ends were 6 bases for V and 4 bases for J; bases not matched to a gene: 8. Germline V gene data show CDR1 as WSHSY and CDR2 as SAAADI. The CDR3 spans 14 residues. CDR3 protein: CASRDRDRRETQYF. In DNA form, the CDR3 reads TGCGCCAGCAGGGACCGGGACAGACGAGAGACCCAGTACTTC.

The V gene is TRBV13, the J gene TRBJ2-7, with 14 bases lining up with TRBD2. The V segment lost 5 bases and the J segment 6 bases; nucleotides outside the gene matches: 9. This CDR3 region has 16 residues. The V gene's germline CDR1 is PRHDT and CDR2 FYEKMQ (reference sequence). The CDR3 sequence: CASSGGLAGALSEQYF. The CDR3, as DNA: TGTGCCAGCAGCGGGGGACTAGCGGGAGCCCTTAGCGAGCAGTACTTC.

The chain recombines TRBV7-3 with TRBJ2-5, with a weak D call TRBD2 (6 bases). Trimming removed 6 bases from V and 5 bases from J, with 25 bases in between. Germline values: CDR1 SGHTA, CDR2 FQGTGA. The CDR3 totals 17 residues. CDR3 in amino acids: CASSRRGIPGREETQYF. In nucleotides, the CDR3 is TGTGCCAGCAGTCGGCGTGGGATTCCGGGTCGGGAGGAGACCCAGTACTTC.

The genes are TRBV10-3 and TRBJ2-6; TRBD1 is a possible D gene (5 bases). Trimming took off 0 bases at V and 4 bases at J, with 13 bases between the two ends. Germline CDR1 ENHRY, CDR2 SYGVKD. CDR3 length equals 17 residues. CDR3 in amino acids: CAISESKGARGANVLTF. The CDR3, as DNA: TGTGCCATCAGTGAGTCTAAAGGGGCGCGGGGGGCCAACGTCCTGACTTTC.

CDR3 sequence (DNA): TGTGCCAGCAGTGAAGAGGGGTTAGGGGTGGGTTCTAACTATGGCTACACCTTC. Encoded protein: CASSEEGLGVGSNYGYTF. This chain links TRBV6-1 with TRBJ1-2; D is possibly TRBD1 (5 bases). CDR1 is MNHNS and CDR2 is SASEGT in the germline V gene. With 1 base removed from V and 0 bases from J, the gap between germline ends came to 18 bases. This CDR3 has 18 amino acids.

The chain links TRBV4-1 to TRBJ1-1; no clear D gene. The germline V gene has CDR1 MGHRA and CDR2 YSYEKL. V lost 0 bases and J 11 bases, leaving 19 bases between the germline ends. CDR3 length: 15 residues. The CDR3 region is CASSQDPWVGGSAFF. The CDR3 DNA is TGCGCCAGCAGCCAAGATCCCTGGGTAGGCGGCTCGGCTTTCTTT.

This chain links TRBV7-2 with TRBJ1-4, with D tentatively TRBD1 (5 bases). With 4 bases removed from V and 4 bases from J, the gap between germline ends came to 13 bases. The CDR3 extends over 15 amino acids. Germline V gene sequence: CDR1 SGHTA, CDR2 FQGNSA. The DNA for the CDR3 is TGTGCCAGCAGCTCCTCAGGGCCTATTAATGAAAAACTGTTTTTT. Translated, it gives CASSSSGPINEKLFF.

This chain joins TRBV5-4 and TRBJ2-3, with 8 bases matching TRBD2. This CDR3 is 15 amino acids long. Germline CDR1 and CDR2: SGHNT and YYREEE (reference sequence). The ends lost 4 bases at V and 4 bases at J; junction bases unmatched: 8. In DNA form, the CDR3 reads TGTGCCAGCAGCACAAAGCGGGAGAGGTCAGATACGCAGTATTTT. Its protein is CASSTKRERSDTQYF.

This clone was seen a handful of times. The chain is built from TRBV19 and TRBJ2-1; TRBD2 aligns across 7 bases. The V gene's germline CDR1 is LNHDA and CDR2 SQIVND (reference sequence). V dropped 5 bases and J dropped 0; count of bases not matched to a gene: 10. The CDR3 extends over 17 amino acids. The CDR3 reads CASSPRIGEGSYNEQFF. DNA of the CDR3: TGTGCCAGTAGTCCGCGTATTGGGGAGGGCTCCTACAATGAGCAGTTCTTC.

The chain has TRBV6-5 and TRBJ1-2; D ambiguous. The CDR3 is made up of 14 amino acids. Germline values: CDR1 MNHEY, CDR2 SVGAGI. V was shortened by 6 bases and J by 3 bases, with 14 bases between the two germline ends. This CDR3 is CASSVGLADYGYTF. For the CDR3, the DNA is TGTGCCAGCAGCGTAGGTCTCGCGGACTATGGCTACACCTTC.

The V and J genes are TRBV10-3 and TRBJ2-5; D is ambiguous. The J call may be wrong; the DNA end is better matched by TRBJ2-7. From germline, CDR1 is ENHRY and CDR2 SYGVKD. The CDR3 extends over 15 amino acids. CDR3 region: CAISDGYGGSYEQYF. CDR3 sequence (DNA): TGTGCCATCAGTGATGGGTATGGCGGTTCCTACGAGCAGTACTTC.

Written as DNA, the CDR3 is TGTGCCACCAGCAGCCCGGGACAGGGGGTCTTCAACGAAAAACTGTTTTTT. This encodes CATSSPGQGVFNEKLFF. The chain couples TRBV15 to TRBJ1-4; TRBD1 aligns across 11 bases. The CDR3 extends over 17 amino acids. V gave up 3 bases and J gave up 8 bases; unmatched junction bases: 11. Per germline, CDR1 LNHNV and CDR2 YYDKDF (reference sequence).